This TCR beta chain is from a study of T cell responses to AZD1222 COVID-19 vaccine. Here immunoSEQ multiplex PCR was the method, and the copy in TCRdb shows in-frame clones only, minus some. The table shows 150,000 to 200,000 clones, with 92% occurring only once. Germline lookup yields CDR1 SGHRS and CDR2 YFSETQ. This CDR3 spans 16 amino acids. V dropped 1 base and J dropped 5 bases, with 16 bases sitting between them. The sample consisted of peripheral blood, taken on day 0 of AZD1222 vaccination. The chain is built from TRBV5-1 and TRBJ2-1; perhaps TRBD2 as D (6 bases). This receptor was taken from an adult in good health. CDR3 nucleotide sequence: TGCGCCAGCAGCTTGTTACTAGCTCGATACGACAATGAGCAGTTCTTC. This codes for CASSLLLARYDNEQFF.